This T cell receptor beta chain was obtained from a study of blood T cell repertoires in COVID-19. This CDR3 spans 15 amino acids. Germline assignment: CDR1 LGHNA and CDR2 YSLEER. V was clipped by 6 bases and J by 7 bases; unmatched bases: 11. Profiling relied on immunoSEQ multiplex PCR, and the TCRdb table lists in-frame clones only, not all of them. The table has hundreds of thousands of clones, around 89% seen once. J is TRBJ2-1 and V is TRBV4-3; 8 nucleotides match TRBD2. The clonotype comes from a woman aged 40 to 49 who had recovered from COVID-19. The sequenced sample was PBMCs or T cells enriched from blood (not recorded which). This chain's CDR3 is CASSRGLADRNEQFF. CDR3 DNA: TGCGCCAGCAGTCGTGGACTAGCTGATAGGAATGAGCAGTTCTTC.